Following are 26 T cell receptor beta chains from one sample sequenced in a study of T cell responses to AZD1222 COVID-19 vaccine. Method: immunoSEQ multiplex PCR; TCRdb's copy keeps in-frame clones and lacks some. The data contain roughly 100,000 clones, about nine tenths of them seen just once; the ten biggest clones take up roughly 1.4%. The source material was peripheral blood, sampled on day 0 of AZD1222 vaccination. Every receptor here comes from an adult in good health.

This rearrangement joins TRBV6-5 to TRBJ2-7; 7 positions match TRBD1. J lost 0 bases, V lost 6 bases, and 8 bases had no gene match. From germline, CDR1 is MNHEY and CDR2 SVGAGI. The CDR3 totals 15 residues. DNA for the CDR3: TGTGCCAGCAGGCTCACAGGGGCACTCTCCTACGAGCAGTACTTC. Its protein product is CASRLTGALSYEQYF.

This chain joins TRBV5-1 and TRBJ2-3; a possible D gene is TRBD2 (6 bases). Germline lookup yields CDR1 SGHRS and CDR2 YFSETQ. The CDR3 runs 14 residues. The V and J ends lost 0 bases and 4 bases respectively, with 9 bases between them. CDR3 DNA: TGCGCCAGCAGCTTGGGTGGGGAGGCAGATACGCAGTATTTT. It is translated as CASSLGGEADTQYF. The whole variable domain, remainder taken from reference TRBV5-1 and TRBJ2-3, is KAGVTQTPRYLIKTRGQQVTLSCSPISGHRSVSWYQQTPGQGLQFLFEYFSETQRNKGNFPGRFSGRQFSNSRSEMNVSTLELGDSALYLCASSLGGEADTQYFGPGTRLTVL.

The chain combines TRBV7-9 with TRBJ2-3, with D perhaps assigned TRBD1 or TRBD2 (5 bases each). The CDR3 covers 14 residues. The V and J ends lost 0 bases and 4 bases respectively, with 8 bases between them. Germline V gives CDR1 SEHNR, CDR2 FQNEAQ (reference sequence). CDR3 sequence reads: CASSLAVGADTQYF. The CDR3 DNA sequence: TGTGCCAGCAGCTTAGCGGTGGGGGCAGATACGCAGTATTTT.

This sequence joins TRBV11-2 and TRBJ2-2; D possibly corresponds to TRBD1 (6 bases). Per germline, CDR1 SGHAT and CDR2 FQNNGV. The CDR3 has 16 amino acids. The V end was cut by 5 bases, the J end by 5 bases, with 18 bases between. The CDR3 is CASSPGSGAGTGELFF. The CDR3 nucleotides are TGTGCCAGCAGCCCCGGATCAGGGGCTGGGACCGGGGAGCTGTTTTTT.

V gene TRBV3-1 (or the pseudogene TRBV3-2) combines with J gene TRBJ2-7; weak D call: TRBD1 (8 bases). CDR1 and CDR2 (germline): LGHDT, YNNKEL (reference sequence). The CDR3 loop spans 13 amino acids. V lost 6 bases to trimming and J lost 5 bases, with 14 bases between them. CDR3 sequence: CASRQQGGNEQYF. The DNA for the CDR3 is TGTGCCAGCAGACAACAGGGGGGGAACGAGCAGTACTTC.

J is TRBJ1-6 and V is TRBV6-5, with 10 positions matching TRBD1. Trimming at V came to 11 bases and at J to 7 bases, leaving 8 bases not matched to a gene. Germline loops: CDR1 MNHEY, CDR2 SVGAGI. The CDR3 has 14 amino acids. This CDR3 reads CAGRGTGDNSPLHF. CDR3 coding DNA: TGTGCCGGACGGGGGACAGGGGACAATTCACCCCTCCACTTT.

Here the CDR3 reads CASSLGVAGGGTDTQYF. DNA for the CDR3: TGTGCCAGCAGCTTAGGGGTAGCGGGGGGAGGCACAGATACGCAGTATTTT. V gene TRBV13 combines with J gene TRBJ2-3, with 10 bases aligning to TRBD2. The junction had 4 bases not matched to a gene; V was cut back by 0 bases and J by 1 base. The CDR3 covers 17 residues. CDR1 PRHDT and CDR2 FYEKMQ come from the germline V gene (reference sequence).

CDR3 bases: TGTGCCAGCAGCTTAAGGGCCGATCAGCCCCAGCATTTT. Its protein product is CASSLRADQPQHF. This chain joins TRBV7-9 and TRBJ1-5; the D is unclear. Germline values: CDR1 SEHNR, CDR2 FQNEAQ (reference sequence). The V end lost 2 bases, the J end lost 5 bases, and 7 bases lay between the germline ends. The CDR3 consists of 13 residues. Looking up the rest from reference TRBV7-9 and TRBJ1-5 gives the full variable domain: DTGVSQNPRHKITKRGQNVTFRCDPISEHNRLYWYRQTLGQGPEFLTYFQNEAQLEKSRLLSDRFSAERPKGSFSTLEIQRTEQGDSAMYLCASSLRADQPQHFGDGTRLSIL.

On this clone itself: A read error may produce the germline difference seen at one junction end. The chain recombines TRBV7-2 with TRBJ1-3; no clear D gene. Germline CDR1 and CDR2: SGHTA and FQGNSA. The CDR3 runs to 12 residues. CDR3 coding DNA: TGTGCCAGCAGCCTAGCATTTGGCACCATATATTTT. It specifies CASSLAFGTIYF.

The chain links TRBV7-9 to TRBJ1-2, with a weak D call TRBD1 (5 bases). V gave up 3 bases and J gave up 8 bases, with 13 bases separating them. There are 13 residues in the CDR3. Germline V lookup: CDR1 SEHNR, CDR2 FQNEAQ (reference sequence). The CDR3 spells CASSFRQTYGYTF. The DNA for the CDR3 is TGTGCCAGCAGCTTTAGACAGACTTACGGCTACACCTTC. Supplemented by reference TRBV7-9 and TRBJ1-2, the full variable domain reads DTGVSQNPRHKITKRGQNVTFRCDPISEHNRLYWYRQTLGQGPEFLTYFQNEAQLEKSRLLSDRFSAERPKGSFSTLEIQRTEQGDSAMYLCASSFRQTYGYTFGSGTRLTVV.

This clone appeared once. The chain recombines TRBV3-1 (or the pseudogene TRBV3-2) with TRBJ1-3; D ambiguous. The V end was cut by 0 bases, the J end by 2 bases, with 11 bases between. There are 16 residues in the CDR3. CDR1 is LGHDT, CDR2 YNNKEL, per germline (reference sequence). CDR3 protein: CASSQDWRAAGNTIYF. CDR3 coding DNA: TGTGCCAGCAGCCAAGATTGGAGGGCGGCTGGAAACACCATATATTTT.

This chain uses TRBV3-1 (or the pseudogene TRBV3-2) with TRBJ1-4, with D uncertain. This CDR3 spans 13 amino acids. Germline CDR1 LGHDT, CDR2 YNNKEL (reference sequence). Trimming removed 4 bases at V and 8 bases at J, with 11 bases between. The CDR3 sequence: CASSRGRWEKLFF. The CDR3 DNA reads TGTGCCAGCAGCCGTGGTCGGTGGGAAAAACTGTTTTTT.

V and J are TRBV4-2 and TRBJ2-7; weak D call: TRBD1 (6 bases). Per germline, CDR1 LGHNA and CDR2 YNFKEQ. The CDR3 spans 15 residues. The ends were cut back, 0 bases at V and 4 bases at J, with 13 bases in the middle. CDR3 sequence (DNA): TGTGCCAGCAGCCAAGATCCAGGGGAGACTTACGAGCAGTACTTC. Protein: CASSQDPGETYEQYF.

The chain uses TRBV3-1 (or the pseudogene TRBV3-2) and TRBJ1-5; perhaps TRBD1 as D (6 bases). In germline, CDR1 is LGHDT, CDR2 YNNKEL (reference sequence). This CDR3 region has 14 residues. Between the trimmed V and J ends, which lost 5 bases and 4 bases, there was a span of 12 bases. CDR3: CASSNTGWNQPQHF. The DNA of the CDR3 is TGTGCCAGCAGCAATACAGGGTGGAATCAGCCCCAGCATTTT.

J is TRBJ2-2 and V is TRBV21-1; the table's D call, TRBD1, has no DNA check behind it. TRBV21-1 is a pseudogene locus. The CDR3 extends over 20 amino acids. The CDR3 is CASSKATGVHHTPNTGELFF. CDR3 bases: TGTGCCAGCAGCAAAGCCACAGGGGTCCACCACACCCCTAACACCGGGGAGCTGTTTTTT.

CDR3 protein: CASSYFAGESTDTQYF. In nucleotides, the CDR3 is TGTGCCAGCAGTTACTTCGCCGGAGAGAGCACAGATACGCAGTATTTT. V is TRBV6-5 and J is TRBJ2-3; D is undetermined. The germline V and J ends were trimmed by 1 base and 0 bases, with 11 bases remaining between them. Germline V lookup: CDR1 MNHEY, CDR2 SVGAGI. This CDR3 has 16 residues.

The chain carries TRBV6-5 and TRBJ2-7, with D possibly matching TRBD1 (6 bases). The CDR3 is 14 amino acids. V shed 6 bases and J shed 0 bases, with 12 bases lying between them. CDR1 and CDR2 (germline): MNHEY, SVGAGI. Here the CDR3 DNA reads TGTGCCAGCAGCGTCCGGGACAACTCCTACGAGCAGTACTTC. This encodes CASSVRDNSYEQYF.

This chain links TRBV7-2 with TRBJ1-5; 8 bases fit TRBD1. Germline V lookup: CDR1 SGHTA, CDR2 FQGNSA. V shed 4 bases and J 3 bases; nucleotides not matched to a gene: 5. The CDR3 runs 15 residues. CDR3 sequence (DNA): TGTGCCAGCAGCTCTCAGGGGGCCTACAATCAGCCCCAGCATTTT. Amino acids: CASSSQGAYNQPQHF.

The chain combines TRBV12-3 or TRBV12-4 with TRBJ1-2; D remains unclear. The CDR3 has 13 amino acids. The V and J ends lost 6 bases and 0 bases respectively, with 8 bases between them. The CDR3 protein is CASRSGPNYGYTF. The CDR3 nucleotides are TGTGCCAGCAGATCGGGTCCTAACTATGGCTACACCTTC.

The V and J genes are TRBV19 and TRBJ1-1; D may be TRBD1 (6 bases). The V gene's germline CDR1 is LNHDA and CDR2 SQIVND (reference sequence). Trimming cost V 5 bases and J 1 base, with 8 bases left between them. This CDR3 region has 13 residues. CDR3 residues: CASSPRGNTEAFF. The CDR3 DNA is TGTGCCAGTAGTCCCAGGGGGAACACTGAAGCTTTCTTT.

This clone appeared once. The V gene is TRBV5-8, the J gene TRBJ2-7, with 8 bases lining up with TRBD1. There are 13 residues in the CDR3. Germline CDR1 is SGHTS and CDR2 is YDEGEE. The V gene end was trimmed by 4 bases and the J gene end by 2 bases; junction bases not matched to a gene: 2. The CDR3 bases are TGTGCCAGCAGCAGGACAGGGCCCTACGAGCAGTACTTC. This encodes CASSRTGPYEQYF.

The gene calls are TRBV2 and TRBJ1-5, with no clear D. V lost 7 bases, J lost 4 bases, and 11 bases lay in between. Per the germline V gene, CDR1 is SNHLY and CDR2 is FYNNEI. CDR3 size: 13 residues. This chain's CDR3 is CASITGPNQPQHF. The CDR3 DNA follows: TGTGCCAGCATCACCGGGCCGAATCAGCCCCAGCATTTT.

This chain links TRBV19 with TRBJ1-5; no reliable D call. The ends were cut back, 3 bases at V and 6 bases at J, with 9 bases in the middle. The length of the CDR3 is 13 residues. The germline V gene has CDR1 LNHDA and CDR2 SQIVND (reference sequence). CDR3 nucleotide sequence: TGTGCCAGTAGTATCGATAAAGTTCAGCCCCAGCATTTT. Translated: CASSIDKVQPQHF.

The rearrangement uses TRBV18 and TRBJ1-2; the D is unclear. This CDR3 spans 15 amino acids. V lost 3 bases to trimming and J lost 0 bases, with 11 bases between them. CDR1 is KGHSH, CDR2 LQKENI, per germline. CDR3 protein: CASSPSPTPNYGYTF. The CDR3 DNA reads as TGTGCCAGCTCACCTTCCCCCACGCCTAACTATGGCTACACCTTC.

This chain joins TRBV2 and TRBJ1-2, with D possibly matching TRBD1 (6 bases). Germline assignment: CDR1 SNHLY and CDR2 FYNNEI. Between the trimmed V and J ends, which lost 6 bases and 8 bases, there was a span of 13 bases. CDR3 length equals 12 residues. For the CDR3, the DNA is TGTGCCAGCAGGCGCCACAGGGACGGCTACACCTTC. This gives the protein CASRRHRDGYTF.

CDR3 bases: TGTGCCTGGCTAAGACAGGGGGTGAACACTGAAGCTTTCTTT. This encodes CAWLRQGVNTEAFF. The V gene is TRBV30, the J gene TRBJ1-1; 9 nucleotides align to TRBD1. In germline, CDR1 is GTSNPN, CDR2 SVGIG (reference sequence). This CDR3 has 14 amino acids. V shed 5 bases and J 0 bases; nucleotides not matched to a gene: 4.